A single sample gave rise to the 30 T cell receptor beta chains below, sequenced in a study of beta chain features in type 1 diabetes. The authors reverse transcribed all of the isolated RNA, so sequencing captured expressed TCRB transcripts. Sequencing was performed with immunoSEQ multiplex PCR; in TCRdb, only in-frame clones are kept and a portion is missing. The data hold hundreds of thousands of clones, with around 13% observed a single time. Sequencing was carried out using naive CD4+ T cells from blood. The receptors come from a man between 18 and 35 years old in good health.

The J gene is TRBJ2-5, the V gene TRBV5-6; D is undetermined. V dropped 6 bases and J dropped 1 base, with 10 bases sitting between them. The CDR3 is made up of 13 amino acids. Germline V gene sequence: CDR1 SGHDT, CDR2 YYEEEE. This chain's CDR3 is CASTSGSQETQYF. CDR3 sequence (DNA): TGTGCCAGCACCTCGGGTAGCCAAGAGACCCAGTACTTC.

This clone was detected only a few times. This sequence joins TRBV15 and TRBJ2-5, with D perhaps matching TRBD2 (5 bases). The CDR3 is made up of 13 amino acids. CDR1 and CDR2 from the germline V gene are LNHNV and YYDKDF (reference sequence). V was shortened by 0 bases and J by 7 bases, with 9 bases between the two germline ends. The CDR3 sequence: CATSRDSDGTQYF. The DNA of the CDR3 is TGTGCCACCAGCAGAGATAGCGACGGGACCCAGTACTTC.

The J gene is TRBJ1-1, the V gene TRBV6-1; no definite D call. This CDR3 region has 12 residues. Between the trimmed V and J ends, which lost 2 bases and 11 bases, there was a span of 12 bases. The germline CDR1 and CDR2 sequences are MNHNS and SASEGT. CDR3 DNA: TGTGCCAGCAGTGAATCTGTCCCCAGGGCTTTCTTT. It is translated as CASSESVPRAFF.

This rearrangement joins TRBV4-2 to TRBJ2-1, with 9 bases identical to TRBD1. Germline V gives CDR1 LGHNA, CDR2 YNFKEQ. The CDR3 has 17 residues. J gave up 8 bases and V 1 base, and 12 bases lay outside the gene matches. This CDR3 reads CASSQVGQGVVGDEQFF. In nucleotides, the CDR3 is TGTGCCAGCAGCCAAGTGGGACAGGGTGTTGTTGGCGATGAGCAGTTCTTC.

This clone was seen a few times. The CDR3: CASSLGLENIQYF. CDR3 DNA: TGTGCCAGCAGCTTAGGACTAGAAAACATTCAGTACTTC. This chain connects TRBV11-1 to TRBJ2-4, with TRBD2 as a possible D gene (6 bases). The CDR3 extends over 13 amino acids. Trimming took off 1 base at V and 5 bases at J, with 6 bases between the two ends. In germline, CDR1 is SGHAT, CDR2 FQDESV (reference sequence).

This clone showed up just a few times. J is TRBJ1-1 and V is TRBV7-2; 7 bases line up with TRBD1. Germline V gene sequence: CDR1 SGHTA, CDR2 FQGNSA. This CDR3 is built from 14 residues. With V trimmed by 4 bases and J by 6 bases, 8 bases remained unmatched. The CDR3 spells CASSWRQGHSEAFF. The CDR3 region has the DNA TGTGCCAGCAGCTGGAGACAGGGTCACTCTGAAGCTTTCTTT.

This clone was counted between two and nine times. This chain links TRBV5-6 with TRBJ2-1; a weak D match, TRBD2 (6 bases). V lost 1 base, J lost 2 bases, and 13 bases lay in between. The CDR3 spans 16 residues. Germline V gene sequence: CDR1 SGHDT, CDR2 YYEEEE. In DNA form, the CDR3 reads TGTGCCAGCAGCTTGTATACTAGCTTGACCTACAATGAGCAGTTCTTC. Residues: CASSLYTSLTYNEQFF.

The V gene is TRBV4-3, the J gene TRBJ2-1, with a weak D call TRBD2 (5 bases). Trimming cost V 5 bases and J 3 bases, with 8 bases left between them. This CDR3 is 13 amino acids long. Looked up from germline, CDR1 is LGHNA and CDR2 is YSLEER. The CDR3 here is CASSLGSYNEQFF. The DNA of the CDR3 is TGCGCCAGCAGCTTGGGGAGCTACAATGAGCAGTTCTTC.

This clone was observed a handful of times. The chain links TRBV4-3 to TRBJ2-7; TRBD1 aligns across 12 bases. The CDR3 totals 15 residues. Germline CDR1 reads LGHNA; CDR2 reads YSLEER. V shed 4 bases and J 3 bases; nucleotides not matched to a gene: 4. CDR3 in DNA: TGCGCCAGCAGCCGGGGGACAGGGGGCGGCTACGAGCAGTACTTC. Encoded protein: CASSRGTGGGYEQYF.

The chain joins TRBV5-4 to TRBJ1-5; TRBD1 matches at 8 bases. Germline loops: CDR1 SGHNT, CDR2 YYREEE (reference sequence). The CDR3 consists of 16 residues. Germline trimming cut 4 bases from V and 0 bases from J; bases unmatched to any gene: 6. In DNA form, the CDR3 reads TGTGCCAGCAGCACAGGACAGGGCGATAGCAATCAGCCCCAGCATTTT. Translated: CASSTGQGDSNQPQHF.

This clone was seen a handful of times. The V gene is TRBV7-3, the J gene TRBJ2-3; D unclear. CDR1 SGHTA and CDR2 FQGTGA come from the germline V gene. CDR3 length: 14 amino acids. Deletions cut 0 bases from V and 6 bases from J, with 10 bases between. Here the CDR3 reads CASSLTLSEDTQYF. The CDR3 coding sequence is TGTGCCAGCAGCTTAACGTTGTCGGAGGATACGCAGTATTTT. Filled out from reference TRBV7-3 and TRBJ2-3, the complete variable domain reads GAGVSQTPSNKVTEKGKYVELRCDPISGHTALYWYRQSLGQGPEFLIYFQGTGAADDSGLPNDRFFAVRPEGSVSTLKIQRTERGDSAVYLCASSLTLSEDTQYFGPGTRLTVL.

The chain employs TRBV30 and TRBJ2-7, with D tentatively TRBD1 (5 bases). The CDR3 spans 12 residues. V was clipped by 3 bases and J by 0 bases, with 6 bases between them. Germline V gene data show CDR1 as GTSNPN and CDR2 as SVGIG (reference sequence). CDR3 residues: CAWRGPSYEQYF. Written as DNA, the CDR3 is TGTGCCTGGAGGGGGCCCTCCTACGAGCAGTACTTC.

In this sample, this clone turned up a few times. V usage is TRBV15 and J usage is TRBJ2-3; 10 bases align to TRBD2. Germline V lookup: CDR1 LNHNV, CDR2 YYDKDF (reference sequence). With 1 base clipped from V and 4 bases from J, the junction kept 8 bases outside the gene matches. The CDR3 has 17 residues. The DNA for the CDR3 is TGTGCCACCAGCAGAGTCGGATTAGCGGGGGGTTCAGATACGCAGTATTTT. Translating it yields CATSRVGLAGGSDTQYF.

This clone showed up just a few times. V is TRBV27 and J is TRBJ2-1; 13 nucleotides align to TRBD2. The CDR3 has 17 amino acids. The J segment lost 4 bases and the V segment lost 4 bases, leaving 7 bases of the junction unmatched. Per germline, CDR1 MNHEY and CDR2 SMNVEV (reference sequence). CDR3 in DNA: TGTGCCAGCAGTTCGCCGGGACTAGCGGGAAGTTACAATGAGCAGTTCTTC. The encoded protein is CASSSPGLAGSYNEQFF.

CDR3 DNA sequence: TGTGCCAGCAGCCCCCAAGCGGGAAAGTCGGATACGCAGTATTTT. Protein: CASSPQAGKSDTQYF. This rearrangement joins TRBV7-3 to TRBJ2-3; TRBD2 aligns across 7 bases. The CDR3 spans 15 residues. Germline CDR1 reads SGHTA; CDR2 reads FQGTGA. V lost 5 bases and J lost 6; bases outside the gene matches: 11.

For this clone: One base away lies a much larger clone, so this may be a sequencing read error. The chain combines TRBV27 with TRBJ2-1; 7 bases line up with TRBD1. V lost 5 bases to trimming and J lost 4 bases; unmatched junction nucleotides: 2. The CDR3 runs 13 residues. Germline V lookup: CDR1 MNHEY, CDR2 SMNVEV (reference sequence). The CDR3 reads CASSGDRYNEQFF. The CDR3, as DNA: TGTGCCAGCAGTGGGGACAGATACAATGAGCAGTTCTTC.

The CDR3 loop is CASSLMATSEQYF. The CDR3 DNA reads as TGTGCCAGCAGCTTAATGGCCACCAGCGAGCAGTACTTC. This chain joins TRBV7-3 and TRBJ2-7, with D hard to call. Germline values: CDR1 SGHTA, CDR2 FQGTGA. With 1 base removed from V and 6 bases from J, the gap between germline ends came to 10 bases. The CDR3 is 13 amino acids.

Points on this clone: Germline and junction disagree at one end, which may indicate a read error. The CDR3 is CASREDPRGRREPQHF. CDR3 DNA sequence: TGTGCCAGCAGGGAAGACCCAAGGGGGCGCAGAGAGCCCCAGCATTTT. This chain links TRBV6-1 with TRBJ1-5, with 7 bases aligning to TRBD1. Germline CDR1 is MNHNS and CDR2 is SASEGT. This CDR3 comprises 16 residues.

J is TRBJ2-1 and V is TRBV7-9, with TRBD2 as a possible D gene (5 bases). The CDR3 is made up of 15 amino acids. Germline-derived CDR1 and CDR2 are SEHNR and FQNEAQ (reference sequence). Deletions cut 2 bases from V and 7 bases from J, with 15 bases between. In nucleotides, the CDR3 is TGTGCCAGCAGCTTATCCCGTGCAAGAGGGAATGAGCAGTTCTTC. Translated, it gives CASSLSRARGNEQFF.

The gene calls are TRBV6-1 and TRBJ2-7; 10 bases are shared with TRBD1. The ends lost 1 base at V and 5 bases at J; junction bases unmatched: 5. Germline CDR1 reads MNHNS; CDR2 reads SASEGT. CDR3 length: 15 amino acids. The CDR3 sequence: CASSEVVTGGHEQYF. CDR3 DNA: TGTGCCAGCAGTGAAGTCGTGACAGGGGGCCACGAGCAGTACTTC.

The V call is TRBV9, the J call TRBJ2-3, with D unresolved. Trimming removed 3 bases at V and 2 bases at J, with 7 bases between. The CDR3 spans 13 residues. Germline assignment: CDR1 SGDLS and CDR2 YYNGEE. CDR3 loop: CASSAEITDTQYF. Written as DNA, the CDR3 is TGTGCCAGCAGCGCAGAAATCACAGATACGCAGTATTTT.

The chain couples TRBV12-5 to TRBJ2-1; 12 bases fit TRBD2. The ends lost 6 bases at V and 10 bases at J; junction bases unmatched: 7. This CDR3 comprises 14 residues. Germline loops: CDR1 LGHNT, CDR2 FRNRAP. In DNA, the CDR3 is TGTGCTAGTGGCAGGACTAGCGGGGCGGGGGAGCAGTTCTTC. It is translated as CASGRTSGAGEQFF.

This clone was seen a handful of times. The CDR3 is CASSQVVSGGQETQYF. CDR3 sequence (DNA): TGTGCCAGCAGCCAAGTGGTTAGCGGGGGACAAGAGACCCAGTACTTC. The chain uses TRBV4-2 and TRBJ2-5; TRBD2 matches at 9 bases. Germline CDR1 reads LGHNA; CDR2 reads YNFKEQ. The CDR3 extends over 16 amino acids. With 1 base clipped from V and 2 bases from J, the junction kept 5 bases outside the gene matches.

The chain links TRBV9 to TRBJ1-1; no firm D call. V was trimmed by 0 bases and J by 1 base, leaving 10 bases between them. This CDR3 contains 15 residues. CDR1 SGDLS and CDR2 YYNGEE come from the germline V gene. Here the CDR3 reads CASSVGGPANTEAFF. CDR3 nucleotides: TGTGCCAGCAGCGTAGGTGGGCCGGCGAACACTGAAGCTTTCTTT.

In this sample, this clone turned up a few times. The chain carries TRBV29-1 and TRBJ2-1; D is uncertain. The CDR3 length is 11 residues. Between the trimmed V and J ends, which lost 7 bases and 4 bases, there was a span of 8 bases. Germline V gene lookup returns CDR1 SQVTM and CDR2 ANQGSEA. CDR3 DNA: TGCAGCGCCCTCCCTTACAATGAGCAGTTCTTC. Translated, it gives CSALPYNEQFF.

In this sample, this clone turned up a few times. The chain uses TRBV5-1 and TRBJ2-5, with 9 bases identical to TRBD2. The CDR3 consists of 16 residues. Trimming at V came to 4 bases and at J to 4 bases, leaving 11 bases not matched to a gene. Germline assignment: CDR1 SGHRS and CDR2 YFSETQ. CDR3: CASSRTTSGKGETQYF. The CDR3, as DNA: TGCGCCAGCAGCCGGACGACTAGCGGTAAAGGAGAGACCCAGTACTTC.

The chain uses TRBV5-1 and TRBJ2-7; 12 bases fit TRBD1. The CDR3 sequence is 17 residues long. V shed 4 bases, J shed 4 bases, and the junction held 12 bases outside the gene matches. In germline, CDR1 is SGHRS, CDR2 YFSETQ. For the CDR3, the DNA is TGCGCCAGCAGCACACAGCCGGGACAGGGGGCTATGTACGAGCAGTACTTC. The encoded protein is CASSTQPGQGAMYEQYF.

This clone was counted between two and nine times. The chain employs TRBV4-3 and TRBJ2-3; 11 bases line up with TRBD2. The CDR3 consists of 20 residues. Germline CDR1 reads LGHNA; CDR2 reads YSLEER. Trimming at V came to 0 bases and at J to 2 bases, leaving 13 bases not matched to a gene. This chain's CDR3 is CASSQDLAGGSGVPTDTQYF. The CDR3 nucleotides read TGCGCCAGCAGCCAAGATCTAGCGGGAGGCAGTGGGGTGCCCACAGATACGCAGTATTTT.

The chain recombines TRBV6-5 with TRBJ2-5, with D maybe TRBD2 (6 bases). Trimming pared 6 bases from V and 5 bases from J, leaving 19 bases between. Germline-derived CDR1 and CDR2 are MNHEY and SVGAGI. The CDR3 runs to 15 residues. Written as DNA, the CDR3 is TGTGCCAGCAGGGGGACTGGTGGTCGTTTCGAGACCCAGTACTTC. Translated, it gives CASRGTGGRFETQYF.

V usage is TRBV28 and J usage is TRBJ2-1; a possible D gene is TRBD2 (6 bases). The length of the CDR3 is 16 residues. Germline values: CDR1 MDHEN, CDR2 SYDVKM. With 4 bases removed from V and 0 bases from J, the gap between germline ends came to 13 bases. DNA of the CDR3: TGTGCCAGCAGTTCTCGGGACTCGAGCTCCTACAATGAGCAGTTCTTC. Translating it yields CASSSRDSSSYNEQFF.